Following are 4 T cell receptor beta chains from one sample sequenced in a study of cytotoxic CD8 clonotypes in ibrutinib-treated CLL. Sequencing used immunoSEQ multiplex PCR; TCRdb keeps in-frame clones, though not all of them. The sample yields about 49,000 clones, 53% seen once. The sample here was PBMCs, taken after 12 months of ibrutinib treatment. These receptors were collected from a human donor with chronic lymphocytic leukemia.

This clone was counted between two and nine times. V usage is TRBV15 and J usage is TRBJ2-1; 7 bases agree with TRBD1. Per germline, CDR1 LNHNV and CDR2 YYDKDF (reference sequence). V was pared by 5 bases and J by 9 bases, with 7 bases of the junction left unmatched. The CDR3 runs 13 residues. This CDR3 is CATSLDRDGEQFF. CDR3 in DNA: TGTGCCACCAGCTTAGACAGGGACGGTGAGCAGTTCTTC.

This clone was picked up a small number of times. The CDR3 sequence: CASSSRESSYEQYF. CDR3 DNA sequence: TGCGCCAGCAGCTCCCGGGAGAGCTCCTACGAGCAGTACTTC. J is TRBJ2-7 and V is TRBV4-1; D possibly corresponds to TRBD2 (6 bases). This CDR3 is 14 amino acids long. Germline V gives CDR1 MGHRA, CDR2 YSYEKL. Trimming pared 5 bases from V and 0 bases from J, leaving 11 bases between.

The V gene is TRBV5-1, the J gene TRBJ2-3; the D gene is possibly TRBD2 (6 bases). Trimming pared 4 bases from V and 1 base from J, leaving 7 bases between. There are 13 residues in the CDR3. Germline loops: CDR1 SGHRS, CDR2 YFSETQ. The CDR3: CASSTGGTDTQYF. CDR3 nucleotide sequence: TGCGCCAGCAGCACGGGGGGCACAGATACGCAGTATTTT.

The count of this clone is one. The V gene is TRBV27, the J gene TRBJ2-7; 8 bases align to TRBD1. Germline-derived CDR1 and CDR2 are MNHEY and SMNVEV (reference sequence). The CDR3 consists of 13 residues. J lost 7 bases, V lost 6 bases, and 8 bases had no gene match. CDR3 sequence (DNA): TGTGCCAGCAGGCGGACAGGGCTGGGAGAGCAGTACTTC. Residues: CASRRTGLGEQYF.